Given below is one TCR beta chain in context. The CDR3 totals 13 residues. Germline V gene lookup returns CDR1 SGHNT and CDR2 YENEEA. V was cut by 3 bases and J by 5 bases, with 8 bases left in between. The data originate from a study of blood T cell repertoires in COVID-19. At the level of the study: Whether acute or convalescent, the COVID-19 samples came from the United States, Italy and Spain. Sources were T cells, B-cell-depleted T cells, or PBMCs; the material itself was cDNA or gDNA.

In the original workflow: Using reference gene primer amplification, nucleated cell counts were estimated. Sequenced by immunoSEQ multiplex PCR; TCRdb stores in-frame clones only, minus some. Clone size and V and J calls were adopted from that table, with D and trimming inferred from the DNA. The sample shows about 360,000 clones, more than 65% of them seen only once. The sample comprised peripheral blood. This receptor was taken from a human donor with acute or convalescent COVID-19. The donor label of this sample is uncertain. The rearrangement joins TRBV11-3 to TRBJ2-1; possibly TRBD1 for D (5 bases). For the CDR3, the DNA is TGTGCCAGCAGCTTTTACAGGAACAATGAGCAGTTCTTC. It encodes CASSFYRNNEQFF. The variable domain in full, completed from reference TRBV11-3 and TRBJ2-1, reads EAGVVQSPRYKIIEKKQPVAFWCNPISGHNTLYWYLQNLGQGPELLIRYENEEAVDDSQLPKDRFSAERLKGVDSTLKIQPAELGDSAVYLCASSFYRNNEQFFGPGTRLTVL.